This T cell receptor (beta chain) was found in a study of T cell responses to AZD1222 COVID-19 vaccine. Study background: Whether given at about 4 or about 12 weeks, second doses were pooled. Study-level findings and limits: Spike-specific TCR breadth and depth were elevated following two AZD1222 doses. Spike as a whole was targeted by vaccine-associated CD4 TCRs, dominant at 160-218 and 743-854.

CDR3 length: 15 residues. Germline V CDR1 and CDR2: SNHLY, FYNNEI. V shed 7 bases, J shed 8 bases, and the junction held 11 bases outside the gene matches. As regards this clone: As yet, its antigen is unknown.

Using immunoSEQ multiplex PCR, the repertoire was profiled, and TCRdb retains in-frame clones only, with some absent. The sample carries roughly 97,000 clones, roughly 84% recorded once. The clonotype comes from an adult in good health. The gene calls are TRBV2 and TRBJ1-4, with TRBD1 matching 9 bases. Sequences were derived from peripheral blood, sampled on day 0 of AZD1222 vaccination. The CDR3 DNA follows: TGTGCCAGCAACCAAATGGACAGGGGAAGAGAAAAACTGTTTTTT. As protein: CASNQMDRGREKLFF.